Listed below are T cell receptor beta chains from one sample, sequenced in a study of blood T cell repertoires in COVID-19. Only in-frame clones appear in the TCRdb table, and some are missing; sequencing was by immunoSEQ multiplex PCR. The sample holds roughly 200,000 clones; about 91% are singletons and the top ten take 2% to 2.5%. The source material was PBMCs or T cells enriched from blood (not recorded which). These receptors were obtained from a woman in her forties with acute COVID-19. CDR3s include the opening cysteine and the closing phenylalanine or tryptophan. Each record gives: D gene, V gene, J gene, clone size, CDR3 DNA, CDR3 protein. A D gene is named only where the DNA matches it firmly. A row's size may be missing; if present it is once, few, many or a size class.

NA	TRBV25-1	TRBJ2-3	NA	TGTGCCAGCAGAACTCCGGATACGCAGTATTTT	CASRTPDTQYF
NA	TRBV7-6	TRBJ2-1	few	TGTGCCAGCAGCTTAATGGCGGGGTCCTACAATGAGCAGTTCTTC	CASSLMAGSYNEQFF
TRBD2	TRBV28	TRBJ2-3	once	TGTGCCAGCAGTAGGCGGGGGGGCACAGATACGCAGTATTTT	CASSRRGGTDTQYF
TRBD1	TRBV12-5	TRBJ2-5	NA	TGTGCTAGTGGTTTCATGGGACAGGGGGCGAGAGAGACCCAGTACTTC	CASGFMGQGARETQYF
TRBD2	TRBV3-1/TRBV3-2	TRBJ2-2	NA	TGTGCCAGCAGCCATTCGCGGGAGAGGACCGGGGAGCTGTTTTTT	CASSHSRERTGELFF
NA	TRBV7-8	TRBJ1-4	NA	TGTGCCAGCAGCCCCGTCGGTAGATCTAATGAAAAACTGTTTTTT	CASSPVGRSNEKLFF
NA	TRBV5-1	TRBJ2-3	NA	TGCGCCAGCAGCTTAAGGGGAGATACGCAGTATTTT	CASSLRGDTQYF
NA	TRBV6-2/TRBV6-3	TRBJ1-2	few	TGTGCCAGCAGTTACAATACATTTGATGATGGCTACACCTTC	CASSYNTFDDGYTF
NA	TRBV5-6	TRBJ2-3	NA	TGTGCCAGCAGCTTGTATAGCACAGATACGCAGTATTTT	CASSLYSTDTQYF
TRBD2	TRBV5-1	TRBJ2-3	NA	TGCGCCAGCAGCCCCCCAGCGGGAGCGGGTCCAGATACGCAGTATTTT	CASSPPAGAGPDTQYF
TRBD2	TRBV7-3	TRBJ2-3	NA	TGTGCCAGCAGCTTAAATTCGGCGGGAGGGGCGACAGATACGCAGTATTTT	CASSLNSAGGATDTQYF
TRBD1	TRBV5-1	TRBJ1-2	few	TGCGCCAGCAGCTGGGGACAGGGAAACTATGGCTACACCTTC	CASSWGQGNYGYTF
NA	TRBV7-8	TRBJ2-7	few	TGTGCCAGCAGCCGAGCGCAGGGGTACGAGCAGTACTTC	CASSRAQGYEQYF
TRBD2	TRBV24-1	TRBJ2-2	NA	TGTGCCACCAGTGATTTCGGACTAGCGGGGGGGAACACCGGGGAGCTGTTTTTT	CATSDFGLAGGNTGELFF
NA	TRBV4-1	TRBJ1-2	NA	TGCGCCAGCAGCCAAGGGGGCAGCCCCGCGGGGAACTATGGCTACACCTTC	CASSQGGSPAGNYGYTF
NA	TRBV28	TRBJ1-2	NA	TGTGCCAGCAGTTTGCACCTGACAGTATCCGGCTACACCTTC	CASSLHLTVSGYTF
NA	TRBV4-3	TRBJ2-7	NA	TGCGCCAGCAGCCAAGTTCTAGCGTTTGGCGAGCAGTACTTC	CASSQVLAFGEQYF
TRBD2	TRBV27	TRBJ2-4	NA	TGTGCCAGCAGCCCGGGGGGGGACATTCAGTACTTC	CASSPGGDIQYF
TRBD2	TRBV5-1	TRBJ2-3	NA	TGCGCCAGCAGCCGGACTAGCGGGGGAACAGATACGCAGTATTTT	CASSRTSGGTDTQYF
NA	TRBV19	TRBJ2-1	NA	TGTGCCAGTAGTCGCCTATATGTGAGCTCCTACAATGAGCAGTTCTTC	CASSRLYVSSYNEQFF
NA	TRBV12-5	TRBJ2-1	NA	TGTGCTAGTGGCTGGGGGCCCTACAATGAGCAGTTCTTC	CASGWGPYNEQFF
NA	TRBV14	TRBJ2-2	NA	TGTGCCAGCAGCCAAGTCGTCAGGGCCGGGGAGCTGTTTTTT	CASSQVVRAGELFF
NA	TRBV9	TRBJ2-4	NA	TGTGCCAGCAGCGCTTCAGGGGACCTAAACATTCAGTACTTC	CASSASGDLNIQYF
TRBD2	TRBV4-1	TRBJ2-2	few	TGCGCCAGCAGCCCGCGGGAGATCAAGACCGGGGAGCTGTTTTTT	CASSPREIKTGELFF
NA	TRBV11-2	TRBJ2-3	NA	TGTGCCAGCAGCCCCCTAGGATTGGCCCCTCGCACAGATACGCAGTATTTT	CASSPLGLAPRTDTQYF
TRBD2	TRBV5-1	TRBJ2-5	NA	TGCGCCAGCAGCTTGGGCAGCGGGGGGTCCATGGAGACCCAGTACTTC	CASSLGSGGSMETQYF
TRBD2	TRBV30	TRBJ2-3	NA	TGTGCCTGGGTCCCGGGACTAGGGAGGGATACGCAGTATTTT	CAWVPGLGRDTQYF
TRBD2	TRBV2	TRBJ2-3	NA	TGTGCCAGCTCGGGACTAGCGCACACAGATACGCAGTATTTT	CASSGLAHTDTQYF
TRBD2	TRBV9	TRBJ2-7	once	TGTGCCAGCAGCGTTCAGGGAGGGTACGAGCAGTACTTC	CASSVQGGYEQYF
TRBD1	TRBV7-2	TRBJ1-1	NA	TGTGCCAGCAGCTTAATTATAAAGCTTGGGGACAGGGGGACTGAAGCTTTCTTT	CASSLIIKLGDRGTEAFF
NA	TRBV7-2	TRBJ2-1	NA	TGTGCCAGCAGCTTAAGAAGGGGGACCCACAATGAGCAGTTCTTC	CASSLRRGTHNEQFF
NA	TRBV7-9	TRBJ2-2	NA	TGTGCCAGCAGCTTCGGGGTGAACACCGGGGAGCTGTTTTTT	CASSFGVNTGELFF
NA	TRBV9	TRBJ2-1	few	TGTGCCAGCACCCTCCAGGGGCAGACCTACAATGAGCAGTTCTTC	CASTLQGQTYNEQFF
NA	TRBV6-2/TRBV6-3	TRBJ2-5	NA	TGTGCCAGCAGTTACGTCCTAGTCGGGGAGACCCAGTACTTC	CASSYVLVGETQYF
NA	TRBV7-2	TRBJ1-6	NA	TGTGCCAGCAGCCTGGGTGGAGACGGCAATTCACCCCTCCACTTT	CASSLGGDGNSPLHF
NA	TRBV6-1	TRBJ2-7	once	TGTGCCAGCAGTGAAGCGCAAGTACAGCTATCCTACGAGCAGTACTTC	CASSEAQVQLSYEQYF
NA	TRBV20-1	TRBJ2-3	NA	TGCAGTGCTAGTTACGGGGAAGGAACAGATACGCAGTATTTT	CSASYGEGTDTQYF